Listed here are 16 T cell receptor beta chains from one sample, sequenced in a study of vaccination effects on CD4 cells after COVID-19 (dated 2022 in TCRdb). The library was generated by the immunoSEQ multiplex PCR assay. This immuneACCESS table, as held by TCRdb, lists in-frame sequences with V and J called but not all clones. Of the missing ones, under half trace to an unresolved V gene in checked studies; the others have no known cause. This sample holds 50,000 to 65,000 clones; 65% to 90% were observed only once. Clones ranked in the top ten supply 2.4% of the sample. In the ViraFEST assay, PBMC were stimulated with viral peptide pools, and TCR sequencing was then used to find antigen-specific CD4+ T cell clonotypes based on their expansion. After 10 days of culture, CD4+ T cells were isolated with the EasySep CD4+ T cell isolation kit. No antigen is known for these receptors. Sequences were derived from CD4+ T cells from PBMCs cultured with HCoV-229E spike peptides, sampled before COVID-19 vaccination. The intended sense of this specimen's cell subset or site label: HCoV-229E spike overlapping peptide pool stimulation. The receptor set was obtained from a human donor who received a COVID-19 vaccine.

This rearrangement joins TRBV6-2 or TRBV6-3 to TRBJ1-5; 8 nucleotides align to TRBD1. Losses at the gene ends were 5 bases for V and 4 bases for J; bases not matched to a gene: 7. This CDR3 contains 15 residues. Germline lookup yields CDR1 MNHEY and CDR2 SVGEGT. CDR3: CASSKRGQANQPQHF. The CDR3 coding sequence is TGTGCCAGCAGTAAAAGGGGACAGGCGAATCAGCCCCAGCATTTT.

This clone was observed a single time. The CDR3 bases are TGTGCCAGCAGTCCGGGGGGGCCTGGTAGTAGTGAGCAGTTCTTC. It yields the protein CASSPGGPGSSEQFF. The chain combines TRBV28 with TRBJ2-1, with 8 bases fitting TRBD2. The CDR3 contains 15 residues. Trimming cost V 5 bases and J 9 bases; bases outside gene matches: 12. CDR1 MDHEN and CDR2 SYDVKM come from the germline V gene. Together with reference TRBV28 and TRBJ2-1, the CDR3 gives the full variable domain: DVKVTQSSRYLVKRTGEKVFLECVQDMDHENMFWYRQDPGLGLRLIYFSYDVKMKEKGDIPEGYSVSREKKERFSLILESASTNQTSMYLCASSPGGPGSSEQFFGPGTRLTVL.

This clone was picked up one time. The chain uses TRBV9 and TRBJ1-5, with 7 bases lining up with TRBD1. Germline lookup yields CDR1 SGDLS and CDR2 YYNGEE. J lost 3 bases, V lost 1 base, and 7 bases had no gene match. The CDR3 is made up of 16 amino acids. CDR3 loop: CASSVPRTGYNQPQHF. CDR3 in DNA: TGTGCCAGCAGCGTACCACGGACAGGCTACAATCAGCCCCAGCATTTT.

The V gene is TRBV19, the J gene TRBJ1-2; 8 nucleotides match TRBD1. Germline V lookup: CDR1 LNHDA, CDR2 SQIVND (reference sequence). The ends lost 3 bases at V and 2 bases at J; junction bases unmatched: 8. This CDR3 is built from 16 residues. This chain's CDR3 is CASSMGRTGTNYGYTF. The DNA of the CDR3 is TGTGCCAGTAGTATGGGGAGGACAGGGACCAACTATGGCTACACCTTC.

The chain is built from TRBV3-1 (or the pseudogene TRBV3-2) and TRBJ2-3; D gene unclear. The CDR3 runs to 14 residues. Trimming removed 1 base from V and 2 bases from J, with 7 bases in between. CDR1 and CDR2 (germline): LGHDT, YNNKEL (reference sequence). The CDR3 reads CASSQGTNTDTQYF. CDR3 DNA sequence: TGTGCCAGCAGCCAAGGAACTAACACAGATACGCAGTATTTT.

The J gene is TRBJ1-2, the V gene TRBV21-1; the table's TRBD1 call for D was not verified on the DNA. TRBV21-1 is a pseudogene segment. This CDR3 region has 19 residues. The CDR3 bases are TGTGCCAGCAGCGCCGGCCAGCGCGGACAGAGCGCTCCGAGATATGGCTACACCTTC. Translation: CASSAGQRGQSAPRYGYTF.

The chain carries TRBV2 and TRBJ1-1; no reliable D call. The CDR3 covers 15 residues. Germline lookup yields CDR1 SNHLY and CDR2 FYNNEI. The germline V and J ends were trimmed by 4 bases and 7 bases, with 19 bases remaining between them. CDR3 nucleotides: TGTGCCAGCAGTGGACTTCAGGCTCAGTACGGTGAAGCTTTCTTT. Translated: CASSGLQAQYGEAFF.

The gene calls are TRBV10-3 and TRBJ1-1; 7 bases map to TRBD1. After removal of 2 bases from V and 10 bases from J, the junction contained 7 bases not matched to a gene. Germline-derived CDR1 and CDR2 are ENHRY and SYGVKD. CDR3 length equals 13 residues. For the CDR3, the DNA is TGTGCCATCAGTGAGCAGGGGGGATGGAGAGCTTTCTTT. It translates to CAISEQGGWRAFF.

This CDR3 is CASSLTGGEQFF. DNA of the CDR3: TGTGCCAGCAGCTTAACGGGAGGTGAGCAGTTCTTC. V and J are TRBV7-3 and TRBJ2-1; possible D gene TRBD2, 6 bases. Between the trimmed V and J ends, which lost 0 bases and 9 bases, there was a span of 6 bases. The V gene's germline CDR1 is SGHTA and CDR2 FQGTGA. CDR3 length: 12 amino acids.

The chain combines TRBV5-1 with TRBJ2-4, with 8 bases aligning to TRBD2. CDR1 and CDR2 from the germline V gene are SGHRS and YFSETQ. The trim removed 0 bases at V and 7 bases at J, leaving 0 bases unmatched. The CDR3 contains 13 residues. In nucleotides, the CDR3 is TGCGCCAGCAGCTTGGGACTAGCGAACATTCAGTACTTC. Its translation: CASSLGLANIQYF.

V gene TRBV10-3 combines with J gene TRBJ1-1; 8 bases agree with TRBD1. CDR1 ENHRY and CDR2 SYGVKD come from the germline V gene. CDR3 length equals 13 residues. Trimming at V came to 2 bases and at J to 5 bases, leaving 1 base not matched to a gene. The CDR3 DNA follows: TGTGCCATCAGTGAGACAGGGGGGACTGAAGCTTTCTTT. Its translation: CAISETGGTEAFF.

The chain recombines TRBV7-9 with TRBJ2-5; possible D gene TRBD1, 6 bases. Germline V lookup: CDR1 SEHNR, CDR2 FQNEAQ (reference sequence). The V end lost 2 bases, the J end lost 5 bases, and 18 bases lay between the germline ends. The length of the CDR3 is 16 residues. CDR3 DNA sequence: TGTGCCAGCAGCTTACTCCCGACAGGTGGTTTGGAGACCCAGTACTTC. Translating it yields CASSLLPTGGLETQYF.

The CDR3 bases are TGCGCCAGCAGTAAGGACAGGACAAGATCACCCCTCCACTTT. This translates into CASSKDRTRSPLHF. The chain joins TRBV10-1 to TRBJ1-6; 7 positions agree with TRBD1. This CDR3 has 14 residues. The V gene's germline CDR1 is WNHNN and CDR2 SYGVQD (reference sequence). V lost 5 bases, J lost 10 bases, and 8 bases stayed unmatched.

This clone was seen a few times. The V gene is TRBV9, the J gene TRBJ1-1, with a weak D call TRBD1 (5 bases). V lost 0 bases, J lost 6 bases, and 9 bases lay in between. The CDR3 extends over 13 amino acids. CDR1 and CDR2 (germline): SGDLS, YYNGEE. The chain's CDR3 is CASSVAGAAEAFF. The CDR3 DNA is TGTGCCAGCAGCGTAGCCGGGGCCGCTGAAGCTTTCTTT.

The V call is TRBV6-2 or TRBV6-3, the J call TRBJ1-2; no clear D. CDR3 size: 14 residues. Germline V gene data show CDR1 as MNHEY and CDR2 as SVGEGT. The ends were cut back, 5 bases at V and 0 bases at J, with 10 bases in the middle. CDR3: CASSDRTPNYGYTF. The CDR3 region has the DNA TGTGCCAGCAGTGACCGCACTCCTAACTATGGCTACACCTTC.

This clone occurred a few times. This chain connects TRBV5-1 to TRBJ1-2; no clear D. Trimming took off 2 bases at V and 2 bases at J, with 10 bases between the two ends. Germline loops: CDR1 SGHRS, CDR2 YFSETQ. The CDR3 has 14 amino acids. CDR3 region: CASSLSWANYGYTF. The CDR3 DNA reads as TGCGCCAGCAGCTTAAGTTGGGCGAACTATGGCTACACCTTC.